This T cell receptor (beta chain) was identified in a study of identical twins. V lost 2 bases and J lost 1, with 9 bases in between. The germline V gene encodes CDR1 SGHKS and CDR2 YYEKEE (reference sequence). This CDR3 is 15 amino acids long. One entry per CDR3 protein results from TCRdb running MiXCR on the 5' RACE reads. In the table there are approximately 700,000 distinct CDR3 sequences, approximately 18% of which are singletons. Study outcomes and limitations: Reduced insertions were recorded for abundant cord blood beta clonotypes, with no such pattern in memory repertoires.

This clonotype was seen a few times. Its antigen is unknown. These same records also appear under a second study, on T cells expressing NK-cell markers.

Sequenced input: PBMCs. The source is a woman younger than 35 in good health. This rearrangement joins TRBV5-5 to TRBJ2-2; perhaps TRBD1 as D (6 bases). CDR3 loop: CASSFAGENTGELFF. The CDR3 DNA follows: TGTGCCAGCAGCTTCGCAGGGGAGAACACCGGGGAGCTGTTTTTT.